The next 27 T cell receptor beta chains were all read from a single sample in a study of T cells in Graves' hyperthyroidism and ophthalmopathy (dated by TCRdb to the late 2010s). The library was prepared using multiplex PCR. Instrument on record: Illumina HiSeq 2000. TCR beta CDR3 regions were amplified from RNA transcripts. A first-round RT-PCR of the TCR CDR3 used the HTBI primer set with the Qiagen OneStep RT-PCR kit. TCRdb reanalyzed the raw reads on its own, using fastp at Q25 for trimming and MiXCR for clone calling, and kept in-frame beta chains. Rows merge per CDR3 protein into single entries with the most common DNA and genes. The sample table contains about 350,000 distinct CDR3 sequences; only one count was recorded for approximately 15% of them. Under 30% of the sample is taken by the ten largest. The sequenced sample consisted of blood. These receptors all come from a woman in her thirties with Graves' hyperthyroidism.

The chain joins TRBV3-1 to TRBJ2-3; TRBD2 matches at 11 bases. The CDR3 runs to 16 residues. Trimming took 3 bases from V and 4 from J; bases not matched to a gene: 6. Germline CDR1 is LGHDT and CDR2 is YNNKEL (reference sequence). The CDR3 reads CASSHRSGRGSDTQYF. The DNA of the CDR3 is TGTGCCAGCAGCCACCGTAGCGGGAGGGGGTCAGATACGCAGTATTTT.

This sequence joins TRBV19 and TRBJ1-3, with a possible D match to TRBD1 (5 bases). CDR3 length: 13 amino acids. In germline, CDR1 is LNHDA, CDR2 SQIVND (reference sequence). The V end lost 9 bases, the J end lost 1 base, and 10 bases lay between the germline ends. CDR3 nucleotide sequence: TGTGCCAGCGGGACGGCGTCTGGAAACACCATATATTTT. This encodes CASGTASGNTIYF.

This clonotype came up many times. The chain carries TRBV7-9 and TRBJ2-3; 8 positions agree with TRBD1. CDR1 SEHNR and CDR2 FQNEAQ come from the germline V gene (reference sequence). The CDR3 length is 14 residues. The J segment lost 2 bases and the V segment lost 4 bases, leaving 2 bases of the junction unmatched. Here the CDR3 reads CASSWQGATDTQYF. Here the CDR3 DNA reads TGTGCCAGCAGCTGGCAGGGGGCCACAGATACGCAGTATTTT.

This clonotype was seen at least ten times. The V call is TRBV7-3, the J call TRBJ2-3; 13 nucleotides line up with TRBD2. Germline loops: CDR1 SGHTA, CDR2 FQGTGA. This CDR3 contains 17 residues. The V gene end was trimmed by 5 bases and the J gene end by 2 bases; junction bases not matched to a gene: 7. The CDR3 bases are TGTGCCAGCAGCACCACCGGGACTAGCGGGGTCACAGATACGCAGTATTTT. Translating it yields CASSTTGTSGVTDTQYF.

Many counts were recorded for this clonotype. This chain joins TRBV7-3 and TRBJ2-1, with TRBD2 matching 8 bases. V lost 5 bases to trimming and J lost 9 bases; unmatched junction nucleotides: 15. This CDR3 has 16 amino acids. Per germline, CDR1 SGHTA and CDR2 FQGTGA. The CDR3 region is CASSKGGTSVSGEQFF. The CDR3 region has the DNA TGTGCCAGCAGCAAAGGGGGGACTAGTGTGTCCGGTGAGCAGTTCTTC.

This clonotype was found many times. The chain links TRBV27 to TRBJ2-7; 9 bases agree with TRBD2. This CDR3 is 15 amino acids long. V was clipped by 2 bases and J by 7 bases; unmatched bases: 9. Germline V gene lookup returns CDR1 MNHEY and CDR2 SMNVEV (reference sequence). The CDR3, as DNA: TGTGCCAGCAGTTTAGTGACTAGCGGACGTGGGGAGCAGTACTTC. Translated: CASSLVTSGRGEQYF.

This clonotype came up once. The chain carries TRBV3-1 and TRBJ2-5, with 8 bases that match TRBD2. This CDR3 comprises 16 residues. With V trimmed by 6 bases and J by 8 bases, 17 bases remained unmatched. Per germline, CDR1 LGHDT and CDR2 YNNKEL (reference sequence). The CDR3 loop reads CASSPPRAGVGDTQYF. For the CDR3, the DNA is TGTGCCAGCAGTCCCCCCCGAGCGGGAGTAGGAGATACCCAGTACTTC.

This chain connects TRBV5-6 to TRBJ2-2, with D tentatively TRBD1 (5 bases). Trimming took 4 bases from V and 0 from J, leaving 13 bases between them. This CDR3 spans 16 amino acids. Germline CDR1 is SGHDT and CDR2 is YYEEEE. CDR3 DNA: TGTGCCAGCAGCCTACCCAGGGTCGCGAACACCGGGGAGCTGTTTTTT. This codes for CASSLPRVANTGELFF.

This clonotype has a count of ten or more. The rearrangement links TRBV6-5 to TRBJ1-3; D remains ambiguous. The germline V gene encodes CDR1 MNHEY and CDR2 SVGAGI. Trimming cost V 1 base and J 0 bases, with 10 bases left between them. This CDR3 has 16 amino acids. The CDR3 region is CASSYFGPLSGNTIYF. The CDR3 DNA is TGTGCCAGCAGTTACTTTGGCCCACTCTCTGGAAACACCATATATTTT.

This clonotype was recorded many times. The chain is built from TRBV6-1 and TRBJ2-2, with D perhaps TRBD2 (6 bases). Trimming removed 4 bases from V and 2 bases from J, with 20 bases in between. There are 18 residues in the CDR3. Germline CDR1 reads MNHNS; CDR2 reads SASEGT. The CDR3 bases are TGTGCCAGCAGTGCCGCGGGGAGGAGGGTGCGAAACACCGGGGAGCTGTTTTTT. It is translated as CASSAAGRRVRNTGELFF.

The chain recombines TRBV20-1 with TRBJ1-2; 7 bases map to TRBD1. The J segment lost 5 bases and the V segment lost 6 bases, leaving 12 bases of the junction unmatched. The CDR3 sequence is 14 residues long. The germline V gene encodes CDR1 DFQATT and CDR2 SNEGSKA (reference sequence). Here the CDR3 DNA reads TGCAGTGCCACTTCCGGCGGGACAGATTATGGCTACACCTTC. This translates into CSATSGGTDYGYTF.

This clonotype was counted ten times or more. The V gene is TRBV2, the J gene TRBJ1-4; 7 bases are shared with TRBD1. This CDR3 has 16 residues. V trimming: 5 bases; J trimming: 4 bases; junction bases outside the gene matches: 10. Germline V CDR1 and CDR2: SNHLY, FYNNEI. The chain's CDR3 is CASSSKPGQSNEKLFF. The DNA for the CDR3 is TGTGCCAGCAGTTCTAAACCGGGACAGAGTAATGAAAAACTGTTTTTT.

Ten or more counts support this clonotype. The chain combines TRBV7-2 with TRBJ2-7; D not certain. The CDR3 is 12 amino acids. Germline V gene data show CDR1 as SGHTA and CDR2 as FQGNSA. V was trimmed by 4 bases and J by 4 bases, leaving 8 bases between them. DNA for the CDR3: TGTGCCAGCAGCTCTACTGAGTACGAGCAGTACTTC. Residues: CASSSTEYEQYF.

Here the CDR3 reads CASSLDHRTGAGNTIYF. CDR3 nucleotides: TGTGCCAGCAGCTTAGATCATCGGACAGGGGCTGGAAACACCATATATTTT. V usage is TRBV11-2 and J usage is TRBJ1-3, with TRBD1 matching 9 bases. Unmatched junction bases numbered 5, after V lost 0 bases and J lost 2 bases. The CDR3 consists of 17 residues. The V gene's germline CDR1 is SGHAT and CDR2 FQNNGV.

This clonotype was found many times. The rearrangement links TRBV7-3 to TRBJ2-2; TRBD1 matches 8 bases. Germline V CDR1 and CDR2: SGHTA, FQGTGA. V lost 5 bases, J lost 2 bases, and 4 bases stayed unmatched. The CDR3 extends over 15 amino acids. DNA of the CDR3: TGTGCCAGCAGCCCCGGGACAGGCAACACCGGGGAGCTGTTTTTT. The encoded protein is CASSPGTGNTGELFF. The full variable domain, in which reference TRBV7-3 and TRBJ2-2 provide the parts outside the CDR3, is GAGVSQTPSNKVTEKGKYVELRCDPISGHTALYWYRQSLGQGPEFLIYFQGTGAADDSGLPNDRFFAVRPEGSVSTLKIQRTERGDSAVYLCASSPGTGNTGELFFGEGSRLTVL.

This clonotype was seen repeatedly, ten times or more. The chain uses TRBV19 and TRBJ1-3; no reliable D call. This CDR3 is 11 amino acids long. Germline V gene lookup returns CDR1 LNHDA and CDR2 SQIVND (reference sequence). V dropped 7 bases and J dropped 4 bases, with 5 bases sitting between them. The CDR3 DNA reads as TGTGCCAGTACCGAAGGAAACACCATATATTTT. Amino acids: CASTEGNTIYF. Filled out from reference TRBV19 and TRBJ1-3, the complete variable domain reads DGGITQSPKYLFRKEGQNVTLSCEQNLNHDAMYWYRQDPGQGLRLIYYSQIVNDFQKGDIAEGYSVSREKKESFPLTVTSAQKNPTAFYLCASTEGNTIYFGEGSWLTVV.

About this clonotype: A much larger clone lies one base from this, so it may be a read error. The rearrangement joins TRBV20-1 to TRBJ1-1, with unresolved D. The length of the CDR3 is 14 residues. Germline V gene sequence: CDR1 DFQATT, CDR2 SNEGSKA (reference sequence). Trimming left V 4 bases short and J 4 bases short, with 16 bases between. The chain's CDR3 is CSATSAGEATEAFF. DNA of the CDR3: TGCAGTGCTACCTCGGCGGGCGAGGCCACTGAAGCTTTCTTT.

This clonotype was detected many times. J is TRBJ2-1 and V is TRBV20-1; D may be TRBD2 (6 bases). V lost 3 bases and J 4 bases, leaving 13 bases between the germline ends. This CDR3 contains 14 residues. Germline CDR1 is DFQATT and CDR2 is SNEGSKA (reference sequence). CDR3 amino acids: CSASTGRPYNEQFF. The CDR3 nucleotides are TGCAGTGCTAGTACCGGGAGACCTTACAATGAGCAGTTCTTC.

This clonotype was counted at least ten times. The V and J genes are TRBV28 and TRBJ2-7, with D tentatively TRBD1 or TRBD2 (5 bases each). Per the germline V gene, CDR1 is MDHEN and CDR2 is SYDVKM. Trimming removed 2 bases at V and 3 bases at J, with 11 bases between. The CDR3 is 14 residues long. The CDR3 sequence is CASSLRGVVYEQYF. The DNA of the CDR3 is TGTGCCAGCAGTTTAAGGGGAGTAGTCTACGAGCAGTACTTC.

This clonotype was recorded at least ten times. J is TRBJ2-2 and V is TRBV9; TRBD2 matches 15 bases. Germline assignment: CDR1 SGDLS and CDR2 YYNGEE. CDR3 size: 22 residues. Losses at the gene ends were 3 bases for V and 1 base for J; bases not matched to a gene: 16. The CDR3 region is CASSAVPYPGLAGGENTGELFF. The CDR3 DNA follows: TGTGCCAGCAGCGCCGTCCCCTACCCGGGACTAGCGGGAGGAGAGAACACCGGGGAGCTGTTTTTT.

This clonotype showed up many times. This chain joins TRBV18 and TRBJ2-7, with a possible D match to TRBD1 (5 bases). Germline assignment: CDR1 KGHSH and CDR2 LQKENI. The CDR3 is 13 residues long. V was cut by 8 bases and J by 1 base, with 12 bases left in between. CDR3 DNA: TGTGCCAGCAGCCCCGACAGTTCCTACGAGCAGTACTTC. This codes for CASSPDSSYEQYF.

At least ten counts were recorded for this clonotype. DNA of the CDR3: TGTGCCAGCAGCCCCCTGACTAGCGGGTCGGGTGAGCAGTTCTTC. Residues: CASSPLTSGSGEQFF. V is TRBV7-6 and J is TRBJ2-1, with 10 positions matching TRBD2. The CDR3 covers 15 residues. After removal of 5 bases from V and 9 bases from J, the junction contained 10 bases not matched to a gene. Germline values: CDR1 SGHVS, CDR2 FNYEAQ.

This clonotype was seen ten or more times. The chain recombines TRBV12-3 or TRBV12-4 with TRBJ1-3; D uncertain. CDR3 length: 19 residues. Trimming took off 6 bases at V and 0 bases at J, with 24 bases between the two ends. The CDR3 DNA reads TGTGCCAGCAGCCAATTTCGAGGGTGGCAGGCTCTCTCTGGAAACACCATATATTTT. Translating it yields CASSQFRGWQALSGNTIYF.

This clonotype was seen at least ten times. The gene calls are TRBV19 and TRBJ2-2; TRBD1 matches 7 bases. CDR1 and CDR2 from the germline V gene are LNHDA and SQIVND (reference sequence). V shed 5 bases and J 3 bases; nucleotides not matched to a gene: 9. The CDR3 totals 16 residues. CDR3 DNA sequence: TGTGCCAGTAGTCGGTTGCGACAGGGAGACACCGGGGAGCTGTTTTTT. This translates into CASSRLRQGDTGELFF.

On this clonotype itself: At one end, the junction sequence differs from germline, possibly due to a read error. V usage is TRBV2 and J usage is TRBJ2-6; 7 nucleotides align to TRBD1. This CDR3 has 17 amino acids. Germline V gene lookup returns CDR1 SNHLY and CDR2 FYNNEI. The CDR3 sequence: CVSLLGQPLSGANVLTF. For the CDR3, the DNA is TGTGTCAGCCTCCTGGGACAGCCCCTCTCTGGGGCCAACGTCCTGACTTTC.

This clonotype has at least ten counts. The CDR3 protein is CASSLVGAQGEQYF. The CDR3, as DNA: TGTGCCAGCAGCTTAGTGGGGGCGCAGGGCGAGCAGTACTTC. The chain employs TRBV7-6 and TRBJ2-7; D possibly corresponds to TRBD1 (6 bases). The germline V gene encodes CDR1 SGHVS and CDR2 FNYEAQ. This CDR3 has 14 amino acids. Trimming pared 1 base from V and 6 bases from J, leaving 13 bases between.

This clonotype has a count of ten or more. The chain joins TRBV7-9 to TRBJ2-7; 9 positions match TRBD1. The germline V gene encodes CDR1 SEHNR and CDR2 FQNEAQ (reference sequence). With 3 bases clipped from V and 4 bases from J, the junction kept 7 bases outside the gene matches. The CDR3 runs to 15 residues. CDR3: CASSLGQGLSYEQYF. For the CDR3, the DNA is TGTGCCAGCAGCTTGGGACAGGGCCTTTCTTACGAGCAGTACTTC.